This T cell receptor beta chain derives from a study of T cell repertoires in cytomegalovirus infection. One entry per CDR3 protein results from TCRdb running MiXCR on the reads. The data show about 600,000 distinct CDR3 sequences, roughly 26% seen once. Germline V gene lookup returns CDR1 SEHNR and CDR2 FQNEAQ (reference sequence). Unmatched junction bases numbered 16, after V lost 3 bases and J lost 4 bases. The CDR3 sequence is 19 residues long. Sequenced: CD8+ T cells from PBMCs. The source is a human donor in good health (CMV status not recorded). Some clones in this sample may be carry-over from other donors' samples. V gene TRBV7-9 combines with J gene TRBJ2-1; 9 nucleotides agree with TRBD1. This CDR3 is CASSFGDREYSFPYNEQFF. In DNA, the CDR3 is TGTGCCAGCAGCTTCGGGGACAGGGAGTACTCGTTTCCGTACAATGAGCAGTTCTTC.